These 17 T cell receptor beta chains originate from one sample sequenced in a study of T cells after yellow fever vaccination. Each CDR3 protein gets one entry after TCRdb re-called the 5' RACE reads with MiXCR. The sample contains 300,000 to 400,000 distinct CDR3 sequences, 8.7% of which appear only once. Sequenced material: PBMCs, taken on the day of the first yellow fever vaccination. The receptors stem from a man between 18 and 29 years old who received the YFV17D yellow fever vaccine.

The table lists this clonotype with many counts. V and J are TRBV19 and TRBJ2-1; D is unclear. Trimming stripped 8 bases from V and 0 bases from J, with 11 bases between. CDR1 and CDR2 (germline): LNHDA, SQIVND (reference sequence). CDR3 length: 14 amino acids. The CDR3 coding sequence is TGTGCCAGTGCATGGGGTCGCTCCTACAATGAGCAGTTCTTC. This gives the protein CASAWGRSYNEQFF.

This clonotype was counted a few times. The chain links TRBV10-3 to TRBJ1-1, with D unresolved. CDR1 and CDR2 from the germline V gene are ENHRY and SYGVKD. This CDR3 comprises 13 residues. V gave up 4 bases and J gave up 1 base, with 7 bases separating them. The CDR3 loop reads CAISGQENTEAFF. The CDR3 DNA reads TGTGCCATCAGTGGGCAAGAGAACACTGAAGCTTTCTTT.

The chain is built from TRBV20-1 and TRBJ2-1, with TRBD2 identical over 9 bases. Germline lookup yields CDR1 DFQATT and CDR2 SNEGSKA (reference sequence). The CDR3 length is 17 residues. The ends lost 0 bases at V and 2 bases at J; junction bases unmatched: 8. In nucleotides, the CDR3 is TGCAGTGCTAGAGATAGGAGCGGGGGGTCTCCCTACAATGAGCAGTTCTTC. Its translation is CSARDRSGGSPYNEQFF.

The chain couples TRBV25-1 to TRBJ2-5, with no clear D. Per the germline V gene, CDR1 is MGHDK and CDR2 is SYGVNS. This CDR3 contains 13 residues. With 1 base removed from V and 5 bases from J, the gap between germline ends came to 8 bases. Here the CDR3 reads CASSEFSVETQYF. CDR3 nucleotide sequence: TGTGCCAGCAGTGAATTCAGTGTGGAGACCCAGTACTTC.

V gene TRBV7-2 combines with J gene TRBJ2-7; TRBD1 aligns across 9 bases. Per the germline V gene, CDR1 is SGHTA and CDR2 is FQGNSA. The CDR3 has 15 residues. V shed 7 bases, J shed 5 bases, and the junction held 12 bases outside the gene matches. The CDR3 sequence is CASTSTRDRDHEQYF. CDR3 coding DNA: TGTGCCAGCACCAGTACCCGGGACAGGGACCACGAGCAGTACTTC.

In this sample, this clonotype turned up many times. The V gene is TRBV12-3 or TRBV12-4, the J gene TRBJ1-2; 7 nucleotides align to TRBD1. The CDR3 runs 14 residues. With V trimmed by 5 bases and J by 10 bases, 13 bases remained unmatched. CDR3 in amino acids: CASSPYQGDEAYTF. CDR3 sequence (DNA): TGTGCCAGCAGTCCGTATCAGGGGGACGAGGCCTACACCTTC.

V gene TRBV20-1 combines with J gene TRBJ1-1; D is uncertain. V was clipped by 6 bases and J by 5 bases, with 13 bases between them. The CDR3 runs 12 residues. The germline V gene encodes CDR1 DFQATT and CDR2 SNEGSKA (reference sequence). The DNA for the CDR3 is TGCAGTGCCAGGATAGCGGGGACTGAAGCTTTCTTT. This codes for CSARIAGTEAFF.

This clonotype was seen many times. The gene calls are TRBV5-1 and TRBJ2-2; unclear D gene. V dropped 0 bases and J dropped 0 bases, with 6 bases sitting between them. CDR3 length: 15 amino acids. CDR1 and CDR2 from the germline V gene are SGHRS and YFSETQ. The CDR3 bases are TGCGCCAGCAGCTTGGGGGAAGCGAACACCGGGGAGCTGTTTTTT. It encodes CASSLGEANTGELFF.

The genes are TRBV7-2 and TRBJ2-1; 7 nucleotides agree with TRBD2. J lost 8 bases, V lost 1 base, and 11 bases had no gene match. CDR1 is SGHTA, CDR2 FQGNSA, per germline. The CDR3 is 16 residues long. The CDR3 DNA reads as TGTGCCAGCAGCTTAGTTAGCCTAGCGGCTGGCGATGAGCAGTTCTTC. It is translated as CASSLVSLAAGDEQFF.

This clonotype was found a few times. The chain joins TRBV18 to TRBJ1-1; no definite D call. The CDR3 runs 14 residues. Trimming stripped 8 bases from V and 4 bases from J, with 17 bases between. The germline CDR1 and CDR2 sequences are KGHSH and LQKENI. The CDR3 spells CASTRGGKGTEAFF. The CDR3 DNA sequence: TGTGCCAGCACCCGAGGAGGAAAGGGCACTGAAGCTTTCTTT.

CDR3 sequence: CASSSGTRRSSYNEQFF. In nucleotides, the CDR3 is TGTGCCAGCAGCTCCGGCACTCGTAGGAGCTCCTACAATGAGCAGTTCTTC. This chain uses TRBV5-4 with TRBJ2-1, with no clear D. The germline CDR1 and CDR2 sequences are SGHNT and YYREEE (reference sequence). The CDR3 is 17 amino acids. The V end was cut by 3 bases, the J end by 0 bases, with 16 bases between.

This clonotype was counted ten times or more. The rearrangement joins TRBV5-1 to TRBJ1-1; D possibly corresponds to TRBD1 (5 bases). Trimming left V 2 bases short and J 1 base short, with 12 bases between. CDR1 is SGHRS and CDR2 is YFSETQ in the germline V gene. This CDR3 region has 15 residues. The CDR3, as DNA: TGCGCCAGCAGCTTTTCCGGGACTGAGAACACTGAAGCTTTCTTT. This encodes CASSFSGTENTEAFF. Together with reference TRBV5-1 and TRBJ1-1, the CDR3 gives the full variable domain: KAGVTQTPRYLIKTRGQQVTLSCSPISGHRSVSWYQQTPGQGLQFLFEYFSETQRNKGNFPGRFSGRQFSNSRSEMNVSTLELGDSALYLCASSFSGTENTEAFFGQGTRLTVV.

This clonotype was seen a few times. V gene TRBV7-2 combines with J gene TRBJ1-2; D is unclear. The CDR3 is made up of 16 amino acids. Germline lookup yields CDR1 SGHTA and CDR2 FQGNSA. Between the trimmed V and J ends, which lost 2 bases and 4 bases, there was a span of 17 bases. CDR3 region: CASSLSSTGSGYGYTF. CDR3 DNA sequence: TGTGCCAGCAGCTTAAGTTCGACCGGTTCCGGCTATGGCTACACCTTC.

This sequence joins TRBV20-1 and TRBJ2-3; a possible D gene is TRBD1 (6 bases). Germline values: CDR1 DFQATT, CDR2 SNEGSKA (reference sequence). This CDR3 is built from 11 residues. V lost 8 bases and J 6 bases, leaving 12 bases between the germline ends. The CDR3 region has the DNA TGCAGTCCAGGGGTGGGGGATACGCAGTATTTT. Its translation is CSPGVGDTQYF.

The table lists this clonotype with a few counts. V usage is TRBV5-1 and J usage is TRBJ2-7; D might be TRBD1 (6 bases). Germline loops: CDR1 SGHRS, CDR2 YFSETQ. The CDR3 totals 13 residues. Trimming pared 4 bases from V and 6 bases from J, leaving 14 bases between. The CDR3 protein is CASSPRGQIEQYF. The CDR3 DNA reads TGCGCCAGCAGCCCCAGAGGACAGATCGAGCAGTACTTC. The full variable domain, with the rest looked up from reference TRBV5-1 and TRBJ2-7, is KAGVTQTPRYLIKTRGQQVTLSCSPISGHRSVSWYQQTPGQGLQFLFEYFSETQRNKGNFPGRFSGRQFSNSRSEMNVSTLELGDSALYLCASSPRGQIEQYFGPGTRLTVT.

This clonotype was seen a handful of times. V is TRBV27 and J is TRBJ2-2; 10 bases match TRBD2. The CDR3 covers 16 residues. Germline-derived CDR1 and CDR2 are MNHEY and SMNVEV (reference sequence). The junction had 7 bases not matched to a gene; V was cut back by 5 bases and J by 4 bases. CDR3 region: CASSPLAGDFTGELFF. CDR3 sequence (DNA): TGTGCCAGCAGTCCCCTAGCGGGGGATTTCACCGGGGAGCTGTTTTTT.

This clonotype was seen many times. The V call is TRBV21-1, the J call TRBJ2-4; the table assigns TRBD1, which was not confirmed against the DNA. TRBV21-1 has pseudogene status. There are 13 residues in the CDR3. CDR3 DNA: TGTGCCAGCAGCAAACCCTGTGGACGCATTCAGTACTTC. This codes for CASSKPCGRIQYF.